These T cell receptor beta chains were read from a single sample in a study of cytotoxic CD8 clonotypes in ibrutinib-treated CLL. Repertoires were generated with immunoSEQ multiplex PCR, while TCRdb's copy carries only in-frame clones and drops some. Of about 140,000 clones in the sample, around 90% are singletons; the top ten hold 10% to 14%. The sequencing here drew on PBMCs, taken after 12 months of ibrutinib treatment. The receptor set was obtained from a human donor with chronic lymphocytic leukemia. Each CDR3 is given with its conserved first and last residue. A D gene is named only where the DNA matches it firmly. Clone size is not always given. Where it is, it says once, few, many or a class for expanded clones.

cdr3_aa cdr3_nt clone_size j_call d_call v_call
CSVEWTSGLYNEQFF TGCAGCGTTGAATGGACTAGCGGGCTCTACAATGAGCAGTTCTTC NA TRBJ2-1 TRBD2 TRBV29-1
CASSDGQGVGNTIYF TGTGCCAGCAGCGATGGACAGGGGGTCGGAAACACCATATATTTT NA TRBJ1-3 TRBD1 TRBV5-4
CASSLMSNQPQHF TGTGCCAGCAGCTTGATGAGCAATCAGCCCCAGCATTTT NA TRBJ1-5 NA TRBV5-8
CAWSVPGLGPQPQHF TGTGCCTGGAGTGTACCGGGGCTGGGACCCCAGCCCCAGCATTTT NA TRBJ1-5 NA TRBV30
CASSLAGGQQPQHF TGTGCCAGCAGCCTGGCGGGGGGCCAGCAGCCCCAGCATTTT NA TRBJ1-5 NA TRBV5-6
CASRTTGGNTEAFF TGTGCCAGCAGAACCACAGGGGGGAACACTGAAGCTTTCTTT NA TRBJ1-1 TRBD1 TRBV27
CASSAKTSGSNTGELFF TGTGCCAGCAGCGCAAAGACTAGCGGGAGCAATACCGGGGAGCTGTTTTTT NA TRBJ2-2 TRBD2 TRBV5-4
CASTKGGTDTQYF TGTGCCAGCACCAAAGGGGGGACAGATACGCAGTATTTT NA TRBJ2-3 NA TRBV28
CASSLIYGGLSNQPQHF TGTGCCAGCAGCTTGATTTATGGGGGGTTAAGCAATCAGCCCCAGCATTTT once TRBJ1-5 NA TRBV5-6
CASSRPRGSYNEQFF TGTGCCAGCAGCAGGCCACGGGGTTCCTACAATGAGCAGTTCTTC NA TRBJ2-1 NA TRBV13
CASTRTPDFYNEQFF TGTGCCAGTACCCGGACGCCGGACTTCTACAATGAGCAGTTCTTC NA TRBJ2-1 NA TRBV19
CASSGGTSGPYEQYF TGTGCCAGCAGCGGCGGGACTAGCGGTCCCTACGAGCAGTACTTC NA TRBJ2-7 TRBD2 TRBV6-5
CASSHPERLQETQYF TGTGCCAGCAGTCATCCCGAGAGGCTCCAAGAGACCCAGTACTTC NA TRBJ2-5 NA TRBV7-9
CASSLVGGSSYNEQFF TGTGCCAGCAGCTTAGTGGGGGGTTCCTCCTACAATGAGCAGTTCTTC NA TRBJ2-1 NA TRBV13
CASSLATGELFF TGTGCCAGCAGCTTAGCGACCGGGGAGCTGTTTTTT NA TRBJ2-2 NA TRBV7-8
CASRLEIDREHHGYTF TGTGCAAGTCGCTTAGAAATTGACAGGGAGCATCATGGCTACACCTTC NA TRBJ1-2 NA TRBV12-2
CASSKRLAGGMYNEQFF TGTGCCAGCAGCAAAAGACTAGCGGGAGGGATGTACAATGAGCAGTTCTTC NA TRBJ2-1 TRBD2 TRBV7-2
CASSSQQGQNTEAFF TGTGCCAGCAGTTCTCAGCAGGGACAGAACACTGAAGCTTTCTTT NA TRBJ1-1 NA TRBV6-5
CASTFIPGPGGGYTF TGTGCCAGTACATTTATACCGGGTCCCGGCGGTGGCTACACCTTC NA TRBJ1-2 NA TRBV19
CAGGLAGAYNEQFF TGTGCCGGGGGACTAGCGGGAGCCTACAATGAGCAGTTCTTC NA TRBJ2-1 TRBD2 TRBV2
CASSMALVGDLSYNEQFF TGTGCCAGTAGTATGGCCCTGGTCGGGGATCTCTCCTACAATGAGCAGTTCTTC NA TRBJ2-1 NA TRBV19
CASSPGSSGANVLTF TGCGCCAGCAGCCCAGGGTCTTCTGGGGCCAACGTCCTGACTTTC NA TRBJ2-6 NA TRBV4-3
CASSPSGISDEQYF TGTGCCAGCAGCCCTTCCGGGATATCCGACGAGCAGTACTTC once TRBJ2-7 NA TRBV9
CASSRERELEQYF TGTGCCAGCTCACGCGAGCGGGAGCTAGAGCAGTACTTC NA TRBJ2-7 TRBD2 TRBV18
CASRSPNPLAGELFF TGTGCCAGTAGGTCCCCTAACCCACTAGCCGGGGAGCTGTTTTTT NA TRBJ2-2 NA TRBV19
CASSQTSGSLNTQYF TGCGCCAGCAGCCAAACTAGCGGGAGCTTAAATACGCAGTATTTT NA TRBJ2-3 TRBD2 TRBV5-1
CASSEQATANQPQHF TGTGCCAGCAGTGAACAGGCAACCGCTAATCAGCCCCAGCATTTT NA TRBJ1-5 NA TRBV2
CASSELQGSSQYF TGCGCCAGCAGCGAGTTACAGGGGTCATCTCAGTACTTC NA TRBJ2-7 TRBD1 TRBV10-1
CASKREGEQYF TGTGCCAGCAAGCGGGAGGGCGAGCAGTACTTC once TRBJ2-7 TRBD2 TRBV6-5
CASSPTGDSYEQYF TGTGCCAGCAGCCCGACAGGGGACTCCTACGAGCAGTACTTC NA TRBJ2-7 TRBD1 TRBV14
CASRVPGGTEAFF TGTGCCAGCAGAGTCCCGGGGGGGACTGAAGCTTTCTTT NA TRBJ1-1 NA TRBV6-5
CSVRQSSGANVLTF TGCAGCGTACGACAGAGCTCTGGGGCCAACGTCCTGACTTTC NA TRBJ2-6 NA TRBV29-1
CAWGGTEAFF TGTGCCTGGGGGGGCACTGAAGCTTTCTTT few TRBJ1-1 NA TRBV30
CASSIGIAVQETQYF TGTGCCAGTAGTATAGGAATAGCGGTCCAAGAGACCCAGTACTTC NA TRBJ2-5 NA TRBV19
CASSRTGRSYEQYF TGTGCCAGCAGTAGGACAGGGAGGTCCTACGAGCAGTACTTC NA TRBJ2-7 TRBD1 TRBV6-6
CASSGVGSVYTGELFF TGTGCCAGCAGTGGGGTGGGGTCTGTGTACACCGGGGAGCTGTTTTTT once TRBJ2-2 NA TRBV2
CASSINRGLGEKLFF TGTGCCAGTAGTATTAATCGGGGGCTAGGAGAAAAACTGTTTTTT NA TRBJ1-4 NA TRBV19
CASSPSGPTQYF TGTGCCAGCAGCCCCTCCGGACCTACCCAGTACTTC once TRBJ2-5 NA TRBV11-3
CASSEGLRPTEAFF TGTGCCAGCAGTGAAGGTTTAAGGCCCACTGAAGCTTTCTTT NA TRBJ1-1 NA TRBV6-1
CASSGRTGEETQYF TGTGCCAGTAGTGGGAGGACAGGGGAAGAGACCCAGTACTTC NA TRBJ2-5 TRBD1 TRBV19
CASSSGTGNYNEQFF TGTGCCAGCAGCTCCGGGACAGGGAATTACAATGAGCAGTTCTTC NA TRBJ2-1 TRBD1 TRBV6-6
CASHTAFGAYNEQFF TGTGCCAGCCATACGGCTTTTGGGGCCTACAATGAGCAGTTCTTC NA TRBJ2-1 NA TRBV28
CASSLRYEQYF TGTGCCAGCAGTTTACGATACGAGCAGTACTTC NA TRBJ2-7 NA TRBV6-6
CASSQELFGFGQPQHF TGTGCCAGCAGCCAAGAGTTGTTCGGGTTTGGTCAGCCCCAGCATTTT NA TRBJ1-5 NA TRBV4-2
CATSRDGAGGYF TGTGCCACCAGCAGAGACGGGGCCGGGGGGTACTTC NA TRBJ2-5 NA TRBV15
CASSSGTVGAFF TGTGCCAGCAGCTCCGGGACAGTCGGAGCTTTCTTT NA TRBJ1-1 TRBD1 TRBV7-9
CATASTADLAKNIQYF TGTGCCACCGCCTCTACAGCGGACTTAGCCAAAAACATTCAGTACTTC once TRBJ2-4 NA TRBV6-4